Included here is one T cell receptor (beta chain) sequence, with context. The CDR3 is 16 residues long. From germline, CDR1 is SNHLY and CDR2 FYNNEI. Trimming at V came to 5 bases and at J to 4 bases, leaving 5 bases not matched to a gene. The data belong to a study of blood T cell repertoires in COVID-19. Study-level background: The study drew acute and convalescent COVID-19 samples from the United States, Italy and Spain. PBMCs, B-cell-depleted T cells, or T cells provided the cDNA or gDNA that made up the material.

Original processing methods: Counts of nucleated cells, estimated from reference gene primer amplification, were obtained. Assay used: immunoSEQ multiplex PCR; TCRdb lists only in-frame clones, some missing. Clonal size and the V and J genes are those of that table, whereas D and trimming came from the DNA. The sample includes roughly 300,000 clones, around 88% of them seen just once. The chain links TRBV2 to TRBJ2-2; the match to TRBD2 covers 12 bases. The TCR sequence derives from a woman aged 45-59 years with acute or convalescent COVID-19. The specimen sequenced was peripheral blood. Here the CDR3 DNA reads TGTGCCAGCAGTTTGCTAGCGGGGGGGTCCACCGGGGAGCTGTTTTTT. Amino acids: CASSLLAGGSTGELFF.